This T cell receptor beta chain was profiled in a study of T cells in Graves' hyperthyroidism and ophthalmopathy. The CDR3 loop spans 15 amino acids. Trimming took off 4 bases at V and 6 bases at J, with 17 bases between the two ends. Germline loops: CDR1 KGHDR, CDR2 SFDVKD. This clonotype appeared many times. Template material for amplifying TCR beta CDR3 regions consisted of RNA transcripts. Carried out on the TCR CDR3, a first-round RT-PCR used the HTBI primer set. From the multiplex PCR reads, TCRdb called clonotypes with MiXCR, one entry per CDR3 protein. The sample records approximately 400,000 distinct CDR3 sequences, approximately 13% being singletons.

This chain uses TRBV24-1 with TRBJ1-2; D gene uncertain. This clonotype was obtained from an older woman with Graves' hyperthyroidism. Sample: blood. The CDR3 loop is CATSDQTGTADGYTF. The DNA of the CDR3 is TGTGCCACCAGTGACCAAACGGGTACAGCTGATGGCTACACCTTC.